This TCR beta chain was sequenced for a study of blood T cells in healthy people across ages. Comment on this clonotype: Its specificity is unknown.

The CDR3 sequence is 11 residues long. Per germline, CDR1 DFQATT and CDR2 SNEGSKA (reference sequence). The V gene lost 5 bases and the J gene lost 3 bases, with 7 bases spanning the gap. For the second PCR, which ran for about 7 to 12 cycles, a sample-barcoded 5' primer and a J-beta primer mix were used. One entry per CDR3 protein results from TCRdb running MiXCR on the 5' RACE reads. The sample has about 1.8 million distinct CDR3 sequences; 49% are singletons. Overall study findings and caveats: Unsorted PBMCs ruled out conclusive naive versus antigen-experienced comparison.

The chain links TRBV20-1 to TRBJ1-1; D remains ambiguous. Sequencing was done on a sample of blood. This sequence was found in a woman aged 40 to 50 in good health. The CDR3 DNA reads TGCAGTGCTCGGAGGGACACTGAAGCTTTCTTT. Translation gives CSARRDTEAFF.